This TCR beta chain was recorded in a study of graft-versus-host responses after intestinal transplantation. Overall study: Isolated intestinal, liver-intestinal, or multivisceral transplants were what recipients had.

General study results and limits: Early declines in HvG clones that occurred post-transplant were associated with peak circulating GvH clone levels. GvH clones were identified in recipient marrow, with some first appearing in ileum or blood.

This CDR3 contains 15 residues. Per the germline V gene, CDR1 is MNHNS and CDR2 is SASEGT. Trimming removed 3 bases from V and 3 bases from J; junction bases left unmatched: 8. On this clone itself: Antigen specificity is unknown.

TCRdb's table, derived via immunoSEQ multiplex PCR, lists solely in-frame clones and lacks some. This sample has roughly 120,000 clones, with 93% found just once. This specimen consisted of unstimulated CD8+ T cells sorted from spleen or lymph node cells, obtained before transplant. The gene calls are TRBV6-1 and TRBJ2-7; the match to TRBD2 covers 7 bases. The clonotype originates from a human donor who was the organ donor for an intestinal transplant. CDR3 protein: CASSDMGEGLYEQYF. The CDR3 DNA reads TGTGCCAGCAGTGATATGGGGGAGGGCCTCTACGAGCAGTACTTC.